A single TCR beta chain is shown here with its context. V dropped 4 bases and J dropped 0 bases, with 10 bases sitting between them. The CDR3 has 14 amino acids. CDR1 is SGHRS and CDR2 is YFSETQ in the germline V gene. The data are from a study of neoadjuvant anti-PD-1 for oral cavity cancer. Some clones are missing from TCRdb's copy, which holds only in-frame ones; the method was immunoSEQ multiplex PCR. The table includes 11,000 to 15,000 clones, 70% to 75% detected once. This rearrangement joins TRBV5-1 to TRBJ1-1; D is unclear. The clonotype comes from a person aged 35 to 85 with oral cavity squamous cell carcinoma. Sequences were derived from PBMCs, sampled before nivolumab (anti-PD-1) treatment. The CDR3 DNA reads TGCGCCAGCAGCGGAATGGGCGTGAACACTGAAGCTTTCTTT. Translating it yields CASSGMGVNTEAFF.